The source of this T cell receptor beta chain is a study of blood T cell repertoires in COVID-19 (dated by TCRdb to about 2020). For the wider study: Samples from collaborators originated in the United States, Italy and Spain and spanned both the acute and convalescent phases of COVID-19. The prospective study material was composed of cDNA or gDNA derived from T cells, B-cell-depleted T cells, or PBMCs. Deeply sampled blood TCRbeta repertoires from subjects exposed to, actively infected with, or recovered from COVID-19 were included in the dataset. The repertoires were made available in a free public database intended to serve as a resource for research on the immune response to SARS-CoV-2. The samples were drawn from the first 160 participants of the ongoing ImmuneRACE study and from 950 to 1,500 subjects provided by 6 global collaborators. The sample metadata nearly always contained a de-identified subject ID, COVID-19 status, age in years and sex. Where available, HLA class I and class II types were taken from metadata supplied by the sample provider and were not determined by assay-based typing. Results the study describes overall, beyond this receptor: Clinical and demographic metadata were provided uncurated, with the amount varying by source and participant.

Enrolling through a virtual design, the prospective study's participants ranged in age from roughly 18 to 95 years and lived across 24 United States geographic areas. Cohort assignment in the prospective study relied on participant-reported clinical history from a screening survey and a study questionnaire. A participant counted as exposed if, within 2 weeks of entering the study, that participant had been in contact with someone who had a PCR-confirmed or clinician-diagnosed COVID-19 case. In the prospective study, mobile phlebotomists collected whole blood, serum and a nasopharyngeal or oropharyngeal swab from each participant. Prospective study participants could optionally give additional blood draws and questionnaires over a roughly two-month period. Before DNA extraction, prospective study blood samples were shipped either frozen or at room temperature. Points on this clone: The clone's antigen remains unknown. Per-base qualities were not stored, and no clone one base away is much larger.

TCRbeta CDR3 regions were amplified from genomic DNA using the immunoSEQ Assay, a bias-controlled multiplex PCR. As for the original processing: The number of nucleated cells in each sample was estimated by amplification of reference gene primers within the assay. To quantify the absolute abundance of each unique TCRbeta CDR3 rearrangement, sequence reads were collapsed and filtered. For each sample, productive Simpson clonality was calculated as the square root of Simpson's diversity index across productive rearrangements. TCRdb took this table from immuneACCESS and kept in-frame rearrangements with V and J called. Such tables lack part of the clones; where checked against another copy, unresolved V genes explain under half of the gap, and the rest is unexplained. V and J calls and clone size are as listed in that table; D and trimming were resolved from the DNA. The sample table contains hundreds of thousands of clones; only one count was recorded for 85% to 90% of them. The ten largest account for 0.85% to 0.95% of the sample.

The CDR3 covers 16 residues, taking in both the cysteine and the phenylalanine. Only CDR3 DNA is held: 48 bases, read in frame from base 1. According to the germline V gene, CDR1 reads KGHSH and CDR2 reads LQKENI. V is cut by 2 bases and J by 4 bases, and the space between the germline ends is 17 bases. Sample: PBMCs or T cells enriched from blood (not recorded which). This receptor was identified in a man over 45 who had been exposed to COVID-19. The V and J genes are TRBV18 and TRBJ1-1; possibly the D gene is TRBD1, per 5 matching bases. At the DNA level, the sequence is TGTGCCAGCTCACCAAACCAGGGTGTTTCAGCCACTGAAGCTTTCTTT. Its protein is CASSPNQGVSATEAFF.